The rows below give T cell receptor beta chains drawn from one sample of a study of T cells after yellow fever vaccination. TCRdb reprocessed the 5' RACE reads via MiXCR and lists one record per CDR3 protein. The table has a few hundred thousand distinct CDR3 sequences, 6% to 8% seen once; the top ten hold approximately 1.1%. This specimen consisted of CD4+ T cells sorted from PBMCs, obtained on the day of the yellow fever booster vaccination. These receptors were collected from a man aged 30 to 39 who received the YFV17D yellow fever vaccine. Each CDR3 is given with its conserved first and last residue. A D gene is named only where the DNA matches it firmly. Rows give clone size only sometimes, using once, few, many, or a class for an expanded clone.

V gene	J gene	clone size	D gene	CDR3 DNA	CDR3 protein
TRBV12-3/TRBV12-4	TRBJ1-4	few	TRBD1	TGTGCCAGCAGCTCCGGGACAGGGACCAAACTGTTTTTT	CASSSGTGTKLFF
TRBV20-1	TRBJ2-7	few	TRBD1	TGCAGTGCTAGAGATCTGGGGACAGGGGAGCAGTACTTC	CSARDLGTGEQYF
TRBV20-1	TRBJ2-5	many	-	TGCAGTGCTAGTTTACTGCCCGGCCAGTACTTC	CSASLLPGQYF
TRBV2	TRBJ2-4	few	-	TGTGCCAGCGGAGGGGAGGCCAAAAACATTCAGTACTTC	CASGGEAKNIQYF
TRBV5-6	TRBJ2-3	-	-	TGTGCCAGCAGTAAGATGGGGACTGGCTTCCGTACGCAGTATTTT	CASSKMGTGFRTQYF
TRBV6-1	TRBJ2-1	few	TRBD2	TGTGCCAGCAGAGGGACTAGCGCTTCAGGGGTGTCCTACAATGAGCAGTTCTTC	CASRGTSASGVSYNEQFF
TRBV4-2	TRBJ2-5	many	-	TGTGCCAGCAGCCCTCGGGACCAAGAGACCCAGTACTTC	CASSPRDQETQYF
TRBV6-2/TRBV6-3	TRBJ2-6	-	-	TGTGCCAGCAGTTTAGGGGACGTCCTGACTTTC	CASSLGDVLTF
TRBV20-1	TRBJ2-7	few	TRBD1	TGCAGTGCACCGCCTGGACAGGGGTTGGTGCAGTACTTC	CSAPPGQGLVQYF
TRBV29-1	TRBJ1-1	few	-	TGCAGCGTTGGGCGACGGAACACTGAAGCTTTCTTT	CSVGRRNTEAFF
TRBV3-1	TRBJ2-1	-	-	TGTGCCAGCAGCCAAGGCAGGGCCAATGAGCAGTTCTTC	CASSQGRANEQFF
TRBV2	TRBJ2-1	many	-	TGTGCCAGCAGTGAAAACAGCTACAATGAGCAGTTCTTC	CASSENSYNEQFF
TRBV6-2/TRBV6-3	TRBJ2-3	few	TRBD2	TGTGCCAGCCGGCCCGGGACTAGCGGGAGAACAGATACGCAGTATTTT	CASRPGTSGRTDTQYF
TRBV7-3	TRBJ2-1	many	TRBD2	TGTGCCAGCAGCCCTAAAGTAGGTAGCGGGAGCTCCTACAATGAGCAGTTCTTC	CASSPKVGSGSSYNEQFF
TRBV12-3/TRBV12-4	TRBJ2-1	-	-	TGTGCCAGCACCGAACAGGGCAGCTCCTACAATGAGCAGTTCTTC	CASTEQGSSYNEQFF
TRBV12-3/TRBV12-4	TRBJ2-1	-	TRBD1	TGTGCCAGCCGACGTAGGGGACAGGTGAACAATGAGCAGTTCTTC	CASRRRGQVNNEQFF
TRBV2	TRBJ2-6	-	-	TGTGCCAGCGCCCAAGACAGGACTGGGGCCAACGTCCTGACTTTC	CASAQDRTGANVLTF
TRBV6-5	TRBJ1-5	-	-	TGTGCCAGCAGTTCGAAGTTTGGCAATCAGCCCCAGCATTTT	CASSSKFGNQPQHF
TRBV20-1	TRBJ2-1	few	-	TGCAGTGCCTCCCAAATGGGGGCCTACAATGAGCAGTTCTTC	CSASQMGAYNEQFF
TRBV29-1	TRBJ2-7	few	-	TGCAGCGCTACTACAGGGCTCGAGCAGTACTTC	CSATTGLEQYF
TRBV15	TRBJ2-4	-	TRBD2	TGTGCCACCGGGAGGGAAGGCAAAAACATTCAGTACTTC	CATGREGKNIQYF
TRBV27	TRBJ2-3	-	TRBD1	TGTGCCAGCAGTTTCGGGACAGGGATTGCAGATACGCAGTATTTT	CASSFGTGIADTQYF
TRBV6-5	TRBJ1-2	-	TRBD1	TGTGCCAGCAGTTACTCGGGACAGGACACCTTC	CASSYSGQDTF
TRBV7-2	TRBJ2-5	-	TRBD2	TGTGCCAGCAGAAGACAAACGGGGACTATTCAAGAGACCCAGTACTTC	CASRRQTGTIQETQYF
TRBV6-2/TRBV6-3	TRBJ2-7	few	TRBD2	TGTGCCAGCAGCTTACTAGCGGAGGGCTACGAGCAGTACTTC	CASSLLAEGYEQYF
TRBV7-9	TRBJ2-3	many	-	TGTGCCAGCAGCTTAGGACCCCGTTCGGATACGCAGTATTTT	CASSLGPRSDTQYF
TRBV4-3	TRBJ1-2	few	-	TGCGCCAGCAGCCAAGCGGCGGGCCGGAACTATGGCTACACCTTC	CASSQAAGRNYGYTF
TRBV5-1	TRBJ2-5	-	TRBD1	TGCGCCAGCAGCTTGTACTCCGGGACAGTAGAGACCCAGTACTTC	CASSLYSGTVETQYF
TRBV6-5	TRBJ2-1	few	-	TGTGCCAGCAGTTACCAAAGTAGACAGGCCCTAATCAATGAGCAGTTCTTC	CASSYQSRQALINEQFF
TRBV6-5	TRBJ2-7	many	-	TGTGCCAGCAGCCCCGTAGGAGGCTCCTACGAGCAGTACTTC	CASSPVGGSYEQYF
TRBV19	TRBJ2-7	many	TRBD2	TGTGCCAGTAGTACCGGGAGGCTGGGAGAGCAGTACTTC	CASSTGRLGEQYF
TRBV5-1	TRBJ2-1	many	TRBD2	TGCGCCAGCATGGTGGGACTAGCAAACTACAATGAGCAGTTCTTC	CASMVGLANYNEQFF
TRBV25-1	TRBJ2-3	many	TRBD2	TGTGCCAGCGGGGGGACTAGCGGGACCTCAGATACGCAGTATTTT	CASGGTSGTSDTQYF
TRBV27	TRBJ2-1	few	-	TGTGCCAGCAGCCCCCGCGGTGATAGGGGTCCGCAGTTCTTC	CASSPRGDRGPQFF
TRBV7-2	TRBJ2-7	many	-	TGTGCCAGCAGCTTAGAGACTGGTAACTACGAGCAGTACTTC	CASSLETGNYEQYF
TRBV7-9	TRBJ1-6	many	TRBD1	TGTGCCAGCAGCCTAGGACAGGATTATTCACCCCTCCACTTT	CASSLGQDYSPLHF
TRBV4-2	TRBJ1-6	-	-	TGTGCCAGCAGCGCAGAGACGTTTTCGGGTTCACCCCTCCACTTT	CASSAETFSGSPLHF
TRBV20-1	TRBJ2-2	few	-	TGCAGTGCTAGGGCCCCGGGGGCTACCGGGGAGCTGTTTTTT	CSARAPGATGELFF
TRBV15	TRBJ2-3	many	-	TGTGCCACCAGCTTGTGGGGTCCAGATACGCAGTATTTT	CATSLWGPDTQYF